This T cell receptor beta chain was identified during a study of blood T cells in healthy people across ages (dated by TCRdb to between 2015 and 2016). With respect to the entire study: In model experiments, template switching captured roughly one uniquely barcoded TCR beta cDNA molecule for every two T cells. Using deep sequencing normalized with unique cDNA molecular identifiers, the study measured how TCR beta repertoire diversity changes with age. To avoid experimental bias, donors of different ages were randomly spread across the sequencing lanes. Using the same blood draw, the study looked at two additional independent replicas of 1 million unique cDNA reads for two donors, one aged 18 to 30 and the other aged 80 or older. Four age groups were formed from the donors: young (average approximately 16 years), middle-aged (around 41), aged (roughly 59) and long-lived (82). The paper as a whole reports these results and caveats: The percentage of naive T cells measured by flow cytometry correlated strongly with observed TCR beta diversity. Because donor CMV infection status was unknown, age-related changes in expanded clonotypes were potentially confounded. Observed TCR beta diversity per million T cells fell roughly linearly with age, and a significant reduction was already apparent by age roughly 40. The long-lived group showed more naive CD4+ T cells, fewer expanded clones and increased TCR diversity than the aged group, suggesting age selection. Total diversity estimates from one million sequenced T cells were considered lower bounds and underestimates. Conclusive comparison of naive and antigen-experienced compartments was prevented by the profiling of bulk unsorted PBMCs.

The approximately 40 donors, aged about 6 to 90 years, were systemically healthy Caucasian individuals from Russia. Each donor gave approximately 9.4 milliliters of peripheral blood, drawn into EDTA-treated Vacutainer tubes. Ficoll-Paque density-gradient centrifugation was used to isolate PBMCs, with at least 6.5 million per sample. Trizol reagent was used to extract total RNA from the PBMCs, yielding at least 6 micrograms per sample. Naive CD45RAhigh/CD27high T cell percentages were measured by flow cytometry on a PBMC aliquot from every donor. A note on this clonotype: Its binding antigen is unknown. Base qualities are not recorded, but no much larger clone differs from it by a single base.

The library was obtained by 5' RACE. For sequencing, an Illumina HiSeq 2500 was employed. A second PCR of roughly 7 to 12 cycles was run with a J-beta primer mix and a sample-barcoded 5' primer. Each TCR beta cDNA molecule received a unique molecular identifier from a template-switch 5' adaptor carrying 12 random nucleotides. Each sample yielded at least 2.5 million CDR3-containing paired-end reads. First-strand cDNA was synthesized from all RNA with the Mint cDNA synthesis kit, primed by a TRBC-specific oligonucleotide. All cDNA was treated with uracil-DNA glycosylase and then went through a first 18-cycle PCR with the universal primers M1SS and BC2_uni_R. The paper's processing steps were these. Normalization of each sample was performed by random selection of 1 million high-quality reads, each carrying a distinct molecular identifier. Instead of being binned into consensus sequences, reads that shared molecular identifiers were thrown out. MiTCR, with a Q25 quality threshold and the strictest error-elimination algorithm, was used for CDR3 identification, clonotype clustering and error correction. Lower-bound total TCR beta diversity was estimated with a nonparametric unseen species model using Euler transformation. The public sequencing data were trimmed at Q25 with fastp and processed into clonotypes with MiXCR by TCRdb, which kept only in-frame beta chains. Under each unique CDR3 protein, matching rows form one entry showing the most common genes and DNA. TCRdb, not the authors, supplied the V and J calls. The sample records over 1,500,000 distinct CDR3 sequences, roughly 50% of which are singletons. The ten largest account for 2% to 2.5% of the sample.

The sequenced material came from blood. The sequence was obtained from a middle-aged woman in good health.

The DNA reads TGTGCCAGCAGTTACCTTGGACCCCGGGGTCCTGTAGATACGCAGTATTTT. Its coded protein is CASSYLGPRGPVDTQYF. This chain is built from TRBV6-2 or TRBV6-3 and TRBJ2-3; tentative D gene TRBD2, with 5 bases matching. From the cysteine up to the phenylalanine, the CDR3 has a length of 17 residues. Just the 51-base CDR3 DNA is kept, in frame starting at base 1. Trimming takes 2 bases from V and 5 bases from J, and the germline ends sit 20 bases apart. Sequences MNHEY (CDR1) and SVGEGT (CDR2) are obtained from the germline V gene.